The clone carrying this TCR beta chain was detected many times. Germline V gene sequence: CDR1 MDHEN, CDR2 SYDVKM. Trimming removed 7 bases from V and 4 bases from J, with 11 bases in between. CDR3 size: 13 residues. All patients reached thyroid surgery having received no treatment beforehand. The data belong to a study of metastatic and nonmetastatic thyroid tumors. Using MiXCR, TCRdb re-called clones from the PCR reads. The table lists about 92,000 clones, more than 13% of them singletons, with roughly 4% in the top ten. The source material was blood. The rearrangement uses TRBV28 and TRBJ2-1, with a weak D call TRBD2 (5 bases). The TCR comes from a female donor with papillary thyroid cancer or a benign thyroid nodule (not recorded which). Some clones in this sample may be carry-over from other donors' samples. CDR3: CASTSGMYNEQFF. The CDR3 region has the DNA TGTGCCAGCACCTCGGGAATGTACAATGAGCAGTTCTTC.